The sequence of this TCR beta chain was determined in a study of shared clonotypes between healthy human individuals. The J segment lost 2 bases and the V segment lost 6 bases, leaving 4 bases of the junction unmatched. CDR1 is SQVTM, CDR2 ANQGSEA, per germline. The CDR3 has 12 residues. Produced via immunoSEQ multiplex PCR; TCRdb's table is partial and in-frame only. The table records 600,000 to 750,000 clones, approximately 75% of them present only once. Sequenced input: memory CD4+ T cells sorted from blood. The subset was: CD45RA-negative fraction. The receptor was isolated from a woman aged 25 to 39 in good health. The gene calls are TRBV29-1 and TRBJ2-7; 7 nucleotides agree with TRBD1. The CDR3 protein is CSVGDRAYEQYF. The CDR3, as DNA: TGCAGCGTGGGGGACAGAGCCTACGAGCAGTACTTC.